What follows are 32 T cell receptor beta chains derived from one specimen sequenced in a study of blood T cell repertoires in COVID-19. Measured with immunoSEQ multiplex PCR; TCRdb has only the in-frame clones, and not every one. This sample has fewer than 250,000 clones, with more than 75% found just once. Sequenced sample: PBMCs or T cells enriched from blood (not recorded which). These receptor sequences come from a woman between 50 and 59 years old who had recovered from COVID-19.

The chain's CDR3 is CASSFFGSGRRGGELFF. The DNA of the CDR3 is TGTGCCAGCAGCTTCTTCGGTAGCGGGAGAAGAGGCGGGGAGCTGTTTTTT. The chain couples TRBV7-9 to TRBJ2-2, with 9 positions matching TRBD2. There are 17 residues in the CDR3. The trim removed 3 bases at V and 7 bases at J, leaving 12 bases unmatched. CDR1 and CDR2 (germline): SEHNR, FQNEAQ (reference sequence). Variable domain in full (rest from reference TRBV7-9 and TRBJ2-2): DTGVSQNPRHKITKRGQNVTFRCDPISEHNRLYWYRQTLGQGPEFLTYFQNEAQLEKSRLLSDRFSAERPKGSFSTLEIQRTEQGDSAMYLCASSFFGSGRRGGELFFGEGSRLTVL.

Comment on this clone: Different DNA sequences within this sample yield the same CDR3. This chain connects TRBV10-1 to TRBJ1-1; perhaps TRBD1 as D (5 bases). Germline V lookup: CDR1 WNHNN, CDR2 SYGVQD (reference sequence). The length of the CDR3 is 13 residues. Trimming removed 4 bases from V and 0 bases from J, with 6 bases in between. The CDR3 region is CASSGQLNTEAFF. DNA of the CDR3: TGCGCCAGCAGTGGACAGCTGAACACTGAAGCTTTCTTT.

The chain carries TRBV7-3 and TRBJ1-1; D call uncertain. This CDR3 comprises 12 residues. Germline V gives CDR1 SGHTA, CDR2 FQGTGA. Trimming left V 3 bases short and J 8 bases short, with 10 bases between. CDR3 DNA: TGTGCCAGCAGCTTGGCAGAGAGGGAAGCTTTCTTT. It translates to CASSLAEREAFF. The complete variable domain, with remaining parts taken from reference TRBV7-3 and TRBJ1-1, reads GAGVSQTPSNKVTEKGKYVELRCDPISGHTALYWYRQSLGQGPEFLIYFQGTGAADDSGLPNDRFFAVRPEGSVSTLKIQRTERGDSAVYLCASSLAEREAFFGQGTRLTVV.

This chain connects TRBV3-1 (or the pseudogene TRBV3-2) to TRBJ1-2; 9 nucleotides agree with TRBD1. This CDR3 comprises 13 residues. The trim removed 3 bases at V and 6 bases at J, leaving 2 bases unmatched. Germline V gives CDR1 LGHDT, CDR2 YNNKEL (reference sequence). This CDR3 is CASSHRTGDGYTF. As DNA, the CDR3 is TGTGCCAGCAGCCATAGGACAGGGGATGGCTACACCTTC.

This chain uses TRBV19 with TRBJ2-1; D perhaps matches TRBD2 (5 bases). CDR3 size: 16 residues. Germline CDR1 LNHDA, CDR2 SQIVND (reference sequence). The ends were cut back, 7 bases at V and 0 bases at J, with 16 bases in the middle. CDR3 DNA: TGTGCCAGTACCCCCCTAGCCCTTAGCTCCTACAATGAGCAGTTCTTC. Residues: CASTPLALSSYNEQFF.

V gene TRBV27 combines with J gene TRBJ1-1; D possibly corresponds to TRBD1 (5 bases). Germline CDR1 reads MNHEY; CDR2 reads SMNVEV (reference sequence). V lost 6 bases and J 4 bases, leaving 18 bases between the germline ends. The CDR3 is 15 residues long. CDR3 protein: CASSQDSGVGTEAFF. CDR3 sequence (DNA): TGTGCCAGCAGCCAAGACAGCGGGGTAGGCACTGAAGCTTTCTTT.

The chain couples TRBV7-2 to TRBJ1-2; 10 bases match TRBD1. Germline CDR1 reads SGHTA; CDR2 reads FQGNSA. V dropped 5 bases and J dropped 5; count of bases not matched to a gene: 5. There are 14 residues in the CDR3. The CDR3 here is CASSKGQGTYGYTF. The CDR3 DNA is TGTGCCAGCAGCAAGGGACAGGGGACTTATGGCTACACCTTC.

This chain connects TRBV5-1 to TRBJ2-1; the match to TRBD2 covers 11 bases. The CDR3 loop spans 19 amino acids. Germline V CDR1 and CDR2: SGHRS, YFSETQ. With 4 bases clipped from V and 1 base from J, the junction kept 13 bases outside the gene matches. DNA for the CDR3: TGCGCCAGCAGCCCTCAGGGTAGCGGGGGGGCAGGATCCTACAATGAGCAGTTCTTC. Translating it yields CASSPQGSGGAGSYNEQFF.

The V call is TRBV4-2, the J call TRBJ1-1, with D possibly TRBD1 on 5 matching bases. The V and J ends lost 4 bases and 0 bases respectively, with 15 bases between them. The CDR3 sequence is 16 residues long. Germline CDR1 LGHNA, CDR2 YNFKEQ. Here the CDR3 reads CASSPGGALMNTEAFF. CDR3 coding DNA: TGTGCCAGCAGCCCAGGAGGGGCTCTTATGAACACTGAAGCTTTCTTT.

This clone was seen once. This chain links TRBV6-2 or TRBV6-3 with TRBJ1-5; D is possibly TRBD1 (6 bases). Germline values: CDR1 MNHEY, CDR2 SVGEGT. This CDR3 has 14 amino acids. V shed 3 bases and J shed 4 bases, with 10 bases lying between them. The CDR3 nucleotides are TGTGCCAGCAGTTATACAGGGCGGAATCAGCCCCAGCATTTT. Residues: CASSYTGRNQPQHF.

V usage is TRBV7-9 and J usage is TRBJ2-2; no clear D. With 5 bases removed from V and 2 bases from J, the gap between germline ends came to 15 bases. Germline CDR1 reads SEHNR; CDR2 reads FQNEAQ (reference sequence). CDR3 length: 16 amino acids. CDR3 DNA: TGTGCCAGCAGCAACCAGGAAAGTTTTAACACCGGGGAGCTGTTTTTT. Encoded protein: CASSNQESFNTGELFF.

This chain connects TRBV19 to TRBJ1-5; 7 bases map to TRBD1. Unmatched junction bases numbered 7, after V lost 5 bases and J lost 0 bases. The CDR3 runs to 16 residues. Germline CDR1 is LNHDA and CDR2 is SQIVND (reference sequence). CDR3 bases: TGTGCCAGTAGTGGGGGACAGATTTATAGCAATCAGCCCCAGCATTTT. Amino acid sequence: CASSGGQIYSNQPQHF.

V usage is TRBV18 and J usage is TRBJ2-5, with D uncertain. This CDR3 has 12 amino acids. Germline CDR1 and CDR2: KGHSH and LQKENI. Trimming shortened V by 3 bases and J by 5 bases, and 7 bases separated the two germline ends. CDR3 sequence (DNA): TGTGCCAGCTCACCTGAAGCGGAGACCCAGTACTTC. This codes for CASSPEAETQYF.

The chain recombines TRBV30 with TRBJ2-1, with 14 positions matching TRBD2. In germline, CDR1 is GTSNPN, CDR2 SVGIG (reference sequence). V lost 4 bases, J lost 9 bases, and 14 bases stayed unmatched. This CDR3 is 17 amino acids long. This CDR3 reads CAWKPGGLAGAAGEQFF. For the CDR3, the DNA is TGTGCCTGGAAACCGGGGGGACTAGCGGGAGCGGCGGGTGAGCAGTTCTTC.

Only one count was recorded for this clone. The CDR3 loop is CASSYLGGDSYNEQFF. The DNA of the CDR3 is TGTGCCAGCAGTTATTTAGGGGGGGATTCCTACAATGAGCAGTTCTTC. This chain uses TRBV6-5 with TRBJ2-1; D may be TRBD2 (7 bases). From germline, CDR1 is MNHEY and CDR2 SVGAGI. This CDR3 contains 16 residues. V lost 3 bases and J 1 base, leaving 13 bases between the germline ends.

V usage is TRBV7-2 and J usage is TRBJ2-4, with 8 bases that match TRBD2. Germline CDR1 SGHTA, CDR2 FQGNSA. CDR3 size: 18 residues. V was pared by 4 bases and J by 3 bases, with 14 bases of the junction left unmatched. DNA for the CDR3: TGTGCCAGCAGCTCCTCCCGACAGCGGGGGCTTAGCAAAAACATTCAGTACTTC. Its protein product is CASSSSRQRGLSKNIQYF. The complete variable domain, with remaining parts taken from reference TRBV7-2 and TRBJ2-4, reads GAGVSQSPSNKVTEKGKDVELRCDPISGHTALYWYRQSLGQGLEFLIYFQGNSAPDKSGLPSDRFSAERTGGSVSTLTIQRTQQEDSAVYLCASSSSRQRGLSKNIQYFGAGTRLSVL.

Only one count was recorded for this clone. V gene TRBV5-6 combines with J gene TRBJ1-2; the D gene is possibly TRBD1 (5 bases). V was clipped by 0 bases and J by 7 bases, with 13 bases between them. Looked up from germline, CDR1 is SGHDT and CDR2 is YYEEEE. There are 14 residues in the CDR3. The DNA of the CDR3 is TGTGCCAGCAGCTTGGACGGGAGGGGATCTGGCTACACCTTC. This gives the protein CASSLDGRGSGYTF.

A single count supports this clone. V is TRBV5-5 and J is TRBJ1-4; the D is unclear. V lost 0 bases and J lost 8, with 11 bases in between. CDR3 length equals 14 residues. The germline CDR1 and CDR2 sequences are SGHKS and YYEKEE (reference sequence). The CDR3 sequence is CASSLGRAWEKLFF. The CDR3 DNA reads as TGTGCCAGCAGCTTGGGTCGAGCATGGGAAAAACTGTTTTTT. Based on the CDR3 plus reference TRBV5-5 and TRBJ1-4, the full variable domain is DAGVTQSPTHLIKTRGQQVTLRCSPISGHKSVSWYQQVLGQGPQFIFQYYEKEERGRGNFPDRFSARQFPNYSSELNVNALLLGDSALYLCASSLGRAWEKLFFGSGTQLSVL.

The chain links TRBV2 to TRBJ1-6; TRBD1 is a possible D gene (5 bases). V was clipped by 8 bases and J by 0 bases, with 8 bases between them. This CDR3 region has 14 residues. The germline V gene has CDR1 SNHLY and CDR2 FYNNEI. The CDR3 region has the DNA TGTGCCAGCTCAGGGCGCTCCTATAATTCACCCCTCCACTTT. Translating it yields CASSGRSYNSPLHF.

The CDR3: CASSSTGAGFNQPQHF. The CDR3, as DNA: TGTGCCAGCAGTTCGACAGGGGCCGGATTCAATCAGCCCCAGCATTTT. This sequence joins TRBV6-5 and TRBJ1-5; 8 nucleotides match TRBD1. The CDR3 is 16 amino acids. CDR1 and CDR2 (germline): MNHEY, SVGAGI. The J segment lost 3 bases and the V segment lost 4 bases, leaving 8 bases of the junction unmatched.

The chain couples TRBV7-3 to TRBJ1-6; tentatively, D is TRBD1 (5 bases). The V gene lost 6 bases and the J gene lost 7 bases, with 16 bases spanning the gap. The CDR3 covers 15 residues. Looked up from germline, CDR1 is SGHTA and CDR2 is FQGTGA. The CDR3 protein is CASSPGSGGNSPLHF. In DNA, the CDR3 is TGTGCCAGCAGTCCGGGCTCTGGGGGGAATTCACCCCTCCACTTT.

CDR3 sequence (DNA): TGTGCCAGCAGTTACAACAGCTTATATGGCTACACCTTC. As protein: CASSYNSLYGYTF. J is TRBJ1-2 and V is TRBV6-2 or TRBV6-3; D not resolved. V lost 2 bases, J lost 5 bases, and 9 bases lay in between. The CDR3 runs 13 residues. The germline V gene has CDR1 MNHEY and CDR2 SVGEGT.

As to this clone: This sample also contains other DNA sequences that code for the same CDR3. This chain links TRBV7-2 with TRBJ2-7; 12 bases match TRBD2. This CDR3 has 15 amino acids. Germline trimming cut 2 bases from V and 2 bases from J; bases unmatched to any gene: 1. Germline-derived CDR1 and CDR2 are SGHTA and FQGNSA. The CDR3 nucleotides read TGTGCCAGCAGCTTAAGACTAGCGGGGGCCTACGAGCAGTACTTC. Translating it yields CASSLRLAGAYEQYF.

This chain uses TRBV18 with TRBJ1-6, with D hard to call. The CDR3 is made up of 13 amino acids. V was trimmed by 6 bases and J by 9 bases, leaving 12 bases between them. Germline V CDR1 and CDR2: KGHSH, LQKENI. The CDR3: CASSPSGSSPLHF. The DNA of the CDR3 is TGTGCCAGCTCCCCCTCGGGGAGTTCACCCCTCCACTTT.

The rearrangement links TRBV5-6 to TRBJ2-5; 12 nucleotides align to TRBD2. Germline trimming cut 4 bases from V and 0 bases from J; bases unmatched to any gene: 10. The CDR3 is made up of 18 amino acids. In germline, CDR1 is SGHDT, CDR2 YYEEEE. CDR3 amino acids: CASSGRLAGAAYQETQYF. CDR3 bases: TGTGCCAGCAGCGGAAGACTAGCGGGGGCCGCGTACCAAGAGACCCAGTACTTC.

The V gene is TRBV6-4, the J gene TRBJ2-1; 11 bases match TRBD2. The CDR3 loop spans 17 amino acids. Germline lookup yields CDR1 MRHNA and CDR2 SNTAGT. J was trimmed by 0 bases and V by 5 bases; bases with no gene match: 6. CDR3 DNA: TGTGCCAGCAGTTCGACTAGCGGGGCTAGCTCCTACAATGAGCAGTTCTTC. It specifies CASSSTSGASSYNEQFF.

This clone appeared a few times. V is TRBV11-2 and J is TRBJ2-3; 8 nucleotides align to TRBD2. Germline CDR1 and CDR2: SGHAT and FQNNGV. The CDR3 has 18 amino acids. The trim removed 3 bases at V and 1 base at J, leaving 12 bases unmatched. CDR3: CASSFRGGRRSGTDTQYF. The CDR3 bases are TGTGCCAGCAGCTTCCGGGGGGGGCGCCGGTCCGGCACAGATACGCAGTATTTT.

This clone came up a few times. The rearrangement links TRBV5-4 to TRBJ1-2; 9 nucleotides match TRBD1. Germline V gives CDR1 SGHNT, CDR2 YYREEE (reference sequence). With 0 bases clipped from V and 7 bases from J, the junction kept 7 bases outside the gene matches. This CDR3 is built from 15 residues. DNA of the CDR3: TGTGCCAGCAGCTTGGAGGGACAGGGCGCGCTTGGCTACACCTTC. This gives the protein CASSLEGQGALGYTF.

For the CDR3, the DNA is TGTGCCAGCAGCTCCGGGTGGGGTAGCGGGGATCAAGAGACCCAGTACTTC. Its translation: CASSSGWGSGDQETQYF. This chain uses TRBV7-2 with TRBJ2-5; the match to TRBD2 covers 8 bases. This CDR3 spans 17 amino acids. In germline, CDR1 is SGHTA, CDR2 FQGNSA. V lost 4 bases to trimming and J lost 2 bases; unmatched junction nucleotides: 12.

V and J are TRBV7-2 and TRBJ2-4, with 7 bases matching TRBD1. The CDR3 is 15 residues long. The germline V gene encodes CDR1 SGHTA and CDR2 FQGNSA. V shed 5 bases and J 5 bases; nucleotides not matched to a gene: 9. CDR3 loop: CASSQDRDRENIQYF. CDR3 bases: TGTGCCAGCAGCCAAGACAGGGACCGAGAAAACATTCAGTACTTC.

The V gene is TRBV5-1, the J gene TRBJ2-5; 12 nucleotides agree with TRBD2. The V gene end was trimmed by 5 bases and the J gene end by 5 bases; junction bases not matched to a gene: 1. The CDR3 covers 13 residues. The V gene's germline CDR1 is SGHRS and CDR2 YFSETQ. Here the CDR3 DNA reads TGCGCCAGCAGGACTAGCGGGAGTGAGACCCAGTACTTC. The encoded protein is CASRTSGSETQYF.

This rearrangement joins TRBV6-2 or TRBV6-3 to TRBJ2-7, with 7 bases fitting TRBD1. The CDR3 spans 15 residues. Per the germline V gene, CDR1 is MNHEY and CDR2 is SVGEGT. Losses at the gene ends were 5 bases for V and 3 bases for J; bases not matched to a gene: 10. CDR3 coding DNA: TGTGCCAGCAGTAATGGCAGGGGGATAAACTACGAGCAGTACTTC. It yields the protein CASSNGRGINYEQYF.